The 18 T cell receptor beta chains below come from one sample, sequenced in a study of shared clonotypes between healthy human individuals (dated by TCRdb to about 2020). The library relied on the immunoSEQ multiplex PCR assay. What TCRdb holds here is the immuneACCESS table cut down to in-frame rearrangements. Part of the clones is not present; checked against another copy, under half of the missing clones reflect an unresolved V gene, and the others are unexplained. This sample is represented by approximately 940,000 clones; approximately 80% of them were singletons. The ten largest clones take up about 1.5% of the sample. Input material: memory CD4+ T cells sorted from blood. What this sample's cell subset or site label stands for: CD45RA-negative fraction. The receptors shown here come from a man between 18 and 29 years old in good health.

The V call is TRBV6-1, the J call TRBJ2-3; D remains ambiguous. Trimming stripped 7 bases from V and 5 bases from J, with 13 bases between. CDR1 MNHNS and CDR2 SASEGT come from the germline V gene. The CDR3 is 13 amino acids. Written as DNA, the CDR3 is TGTGCCAGCATAAAGGACCGGCTAGATACGCAGTATTTT. Encoded protein: CASIKDRLDTQYF.

The chain combines TRBV15 with TRBJ2-3; the match to TRBD1 covers 9 bases. Losses at the gene ends were 2 bases for V and 5 bases for J; bases not matched to a gene: 8. The CDR3 contains 16 residues. Germline V gene sequence: CDR1 LNHNV, CDR2 YYDKDF (reference sequence). Here the CDR3 reads CATSRTGGYAGDTQYF. The CDR3 bases are TGTGCCACCAGCAGAACAGGGGGCTATGCCGGAGATACGCAGTATTTT.

V usage is TRBV27 and J usage is TRBJ1-4; D is possibly TRBD1 (5 bases). CDR3 length: 17 residues. From germline, CDR1 is MNHEY and CDR2 SMNVEV (reference sequence). V lost 3 bases and J lost 2, with 16 bases in between. The CDR3 DNA reads TGTGCCAGCAGTTTTCGGGCAGGGTATACGACTAATGAAAAACTGTTTTTT. Its translation: CASSFRAGYTTNEKLFF.

On this clone itself: Other nucleotide sequences in the sample specify the same CDR3. This chain joins TRBV20-1 and TRBJ2-3; no firm D call. Germline V CDR1 and CDR2: DFQATT, SNEGSKA (reference sequence). V was clipped by 5 bases and J by 5 bases, with 8 bases between them. CDR3 size: 11 residues. Written as DNA, the CDR3 is TGCAGTGCTGAGCTGAAAGATACGCAGTATTTT. Encoded protein: CSAELKDTQYF.

This clone was seen a single time. V and J are TRBV4-1 and TRBJ1-3, with TRBD1 identical over 8 bases. The ends lost 2 bases at V and 0 bases at J; junction bases unmatched: 3. The CDR3 totals 16 residues. Germline CDR1 MGHRA, CDR2 YSYEKL. The CDR3 protein is CASSQPGGGSGNTIYF. The CDR3 DNA is TGCGCCAGCAGCCAACCAGGGGGCGGCTCTGGAAACACCATATATTTT.

V gene TRBV11-2 combines with J gene TRBJ2-5, with 8 bases aligning to TRBD2. This CDR3 comprises 15 residues. The junction had 9 bases not matched to a gene; V was cut back by 5 bases and J by 4 bases. Germline assignment: CDR1 SGHAT and CDR2 FQNNGV. CDR3 in amino acids: CASSATGGPGETQYF. In DNA form, the CDR3 reads TGTGCCAGCAGCGCAACGGGGGGGCCTGGAGAGACCCAGTACTTC.

V and J are TRBV7-2 and TRBJ2-2, with TRBD1 identical over 9 bases. Per the germline V gene, CDR1 is SGHTA and CDR2 is FQGNSA. Trimming took 5 bases from V and 5 from J; bases not matched to a gene: 9. The CDR3 consists of 16 residues. The CDR3 region is CASSKNRGQGTGELFF. The CDR3 coding sequence is TGTGCCAGCAGCAAGAACAGGGGGCAAGGAACCGGGGAGCTGTTTTTT.

In nucleotides, the CDR3 is TGTGCCTGTTCAGGGTCCTATAATTCACCCCTCCACTTT. The encoded protein is CACSGSYNSPLHF. The chain has TRBV7-6 and TRBJ1-6; maybe TRBD1 (5 bases). The CDR3 runs 13 residues. Per the germline V gene, CDR1 is SGHVS and CDR2 is FNYEAQ. Trimming stripped 11 bases from V and 1 base from J, with 9 bases between. Based on the CDR3 plus reference TRBV7-6 and TRBJ1-6, the full variable domain is GAGVSQSPRYKVTKRGQDVALRCDPISGHVSLYWYRQALGQGPEFLTYFNYEAQQDKSGLPNDRFSAERPEGSISTLTIQRTEQRDSAMYRCACSGSYNSPLHFGNGTRLTVT.

This clone was detected only a few times. The chain employs TRBV7-2 and TRBJ2-7, with D perhaps given as TRBD1 or TRBD2 (5 bases each). Trimming removed 6 bases at V and 3 bases at J, with 15 bases between. This CDR3 is built from 14 residues. Per germline, CDR1 SGHTA and CDR2 FQGNSA. CDR3 nucleotide sequence: TGTGCCAGCAGTGCAAAGACGAGGGGCTACGAGCAGTACTTC. Translating it yields CASSAKTRGYEQYF.

This clone was seen many times. This sequence joins TRBV30 and TRBJ1-2; D remains ambiguous. V lost 6 bases, J lost 4 bases, and 9 bases lay in between. Per germline, CDR1 GTSNPN and CDR2 SVGIG (reference sequence). CDR3 length: 11 residues. The CDR3 loop is CACTRVYGYTF. CDR3 coding DNA: TGTGCCTGCACCCGGGTCTATGGCTACACCTTC. Together with reference TRBV30 and TRBJ1-2, the CDR3 gives the full variable domain: SQTIHQWPATLVQPVGSPLSLECTVEGTSNPNLYWYRQAAGRGLQLLFYSVGIGQISSEVPQNLSASRPQDRQFILSSKKLLLSDSGFYLCACTRVYGYTFGSGTRLTVV.

This clone showed up just once. The gene calls are TRBV7-2 and TRBJ1-2; weak D call: TRBD1 (6 bases). V lost 7 bases and J lost 2, with 14 bases in between. The CDR3 runs 14 residues. Germline-derived CDR1 and CDR2 are SGHTA and FQGNSA. The CDR3 protein is CASIGQPSNYGYTF. CDR3 sequence (DNA): TGTGCCAGCATCGGACAGCCCTCGAACTATGGCTACACCTTC.

V is TRBV9 and J is TRBJ1-4; 7 positions match TRBD1. Germline CDR1 reads SGDLS; CDR2 reads YYNGEE. This CDR3 contains 20 residues. Trimming cost V 0 bases and J 3 bases; bases outside gene matches: 17. The CDR3, as DNA: TGTGCCAGCAGCGTAGGAAGGGGGACAGCCAAAACCCGTTCTAATGAAAAACTGTTTTTT. Protein product: CASSVGRGTAKTRSNEKLFF.

V usage is TRBV2 and J usage is TRBJ2-3, with 7 bases matching TRBD1. Germline V gene sequence: CDR1 SNHLY, CDR2 FYNNEI. J lost 4 bases, V lost 6 bases, and 10 bases had no gene match. This CDR3 has 15 amino acids. The CDR3 DNA reads TGTGCCAGCAGACGACAGGGAAGGTTGGCAGATACGCAGTATTTT. This sequence encodes CASRRQGRLADTQYF.

The V gene is TRBV30, the J gene TRBJ1-5, with a possible D match to TRBD1 (5 bases). The CDR3 is 15 amino acids. Germline assignment: CDR1 GTSNPN and CDR2 SVGIG (reference sequence). Trimming took 1 base from V and 3 from J, leaving 13 bases between them. The CDR3, as DNA: TGTGCCTGGAGTGCTGTCGGGGGACTCAATCAGCCCCAGCATTTT. Amino acids: CAWSAVGGLNQPQHF.

The genes are TRBV21-1 and TRBJ1-6; TRBD1 was called by the table and not checked on the DNA. TRBV21-1 is shown as a pseudogene. The length of the CDR3 is 15 residues. The CDR3: CASICLYRFNSPLHF. CDR3 DNA sequence: TGTGCCAGCATCTGCCTGTACAGGTTTAATTCACCCCTCCACTTT.

This chain joins TRBV28 and TRBJ2-5; TRBD1 matches 9 bases. The CDR3 covers 16 residues. Germline CDR1 MDHEN, CDR2 SYDVKM. V lost 3 bases, J lost 2 bases, and 7 bases stayed unmatched. The CDR3 is CASSFPGQGNQETQYF. CDR3 DNA sequence: TGTGCCAGCAGTTTCCCGGGACAGGGAAATCAAGAGACCCAGTACTTC. Complete variable domain (other parts from reference TRBV28 and TRBJ2-5): DVKVTQSSRYLVKRTGEKVFLECVQDMDHENMFWYRQDPGLGLRLIYFSYDVKMKEKGDIPEGYSVSREKKERFSLILESASTNQTSMYLCASSFPGQGNQETQYFGPGTRLLVL.

The CDR3 here is CASSVYGVGNSPLHF. The CDR3 DNA follows: TGTGCCAGCAGTGTATACGGGGTGGGGAATTCACCCCTCCACTTT. The V call is TRBV2, the J call TRBJ1-6; no clear D. Germline V gene lookup returns CDR1 SNHLY and CDR2 FYNNEI. V was trimmed by 4 bases and J by 7 bases, leaving 14 bases between them. The CDR3 is 15 residues long.

This chain connects TRBV30 to TRBJ2-2; D perhaps matches TRBD1 (6 bases). Deletions cut 3 bases from V and 0 bases from J, with 8 bases between. The V gene's germline CDR1 is GTSNPN and CDR2 SVGIG (reference sequence). The CDR3 runs 14 residues. CDR3 sequence: CAWRRQANTGELFF. The CDR3 DNA is TGTGCCTGGAGAAGACAGGCGAACACCGGGGAGCTGTTTTTT.